This entry features one TCR beta chain sequence. Its specificity is not known. In the sorted-subset replicate PCRs, about 200 ng DNA, tens of thousands of T cell genomes, was used. Assay: immunoSEQ multiplex PCR; the TCRdb copy retains only in-frame clones and omits some. The table includes roughly 2 million clones, around 95% detected once. This sample was taken from a study of shared clonotypes between healthy human individuals. Study-wide points: Sharing across four donors was highest in naive CD4 (around 5%) and lowest in memory CD8 (0.4%). Larger estimated richness was generally recorded for naive subsets relative to memory subsets.

The investigators split CD4+ cells into a CD45RA+ naive subset and a CD45RA-negative memory subset. Trimming shortened V by 3 bases and J by 0 bases, and 7 bases separated the two germline ends. The CDR3 loop spans 14 amino acids. Germline V gene data show CDR1 as SGHRS and CDR2 as YFSETQ. The receptor's source is a man between 18 and 35 years old in good health. Specimen: naive CD4+ T cells sorted from blood. Subset given: CD45RA+ positively selected. The rearrangement uses TRBV5-1 and TRBJ1-5, with a weak D call TRBD1 (5 bases). The CDR3 is CASSWDHSNQPQHF. In DNA, the CDR3 is TGCGCCAGCAGCTGGGACCATAGCAATCAGCCCCAGCATTTT.